This TCR beta chain was documented in a study of PD-1 blockade in classical Hodgkin lymphoma. Clones were read by immunoSEQ multiplex PCR, and TCRdb kept only the in-frame ones, dropping some. The sample includes roughly 100,000 clones, approximately 90% of them seen just once. Indicated time point: cycle 4 day 1 (C4D1), after more than five weeks of nivolumab. All the patients suffered relapse after autologous stem cell transplantation, and brentuximab vedotin exposure differed. V shed 0 bases and J shed 2 bases, with 9 bases lying between them. The length of the CDR3 is 15 residues. CDR1 and CDR2 (germline): SGHRS, YFSETQ.

This TCR came from a human donor with classical Hodgkin lymphoma. This chain connects TRBV5-1 to TRBJ1-3; TRBD1 might be the D (5 bases). The specimen was peripheral blood mononuclear cells (PBMCs), collected before the fourth cycle of nivolumab. The CDR3 loop reads CASSLATRAGNTIYF. As DNA, the CDR3 is TGCGCCAGCAGCTTGGCCACCAGGGCTGGAAACACCATATATTTT.